The next 21 T cell receptor beta chains were all read from a single sample in a study of blood T cell repertoires in COVID-19. Here immunoSEQ multiplex PCR was the method, and the copy in TCRdb shows in-frame clones only, minus some. The sample has around 160,000 clones, around four fifths seen once. The sample taken for sequencing was peripheral blood. The receptor source for this set is a woman aged 40 to 50 with active or convalescent COVID-19.

V and J are TRBV6-2 or TRBV6-3 and TRBJ1-5; 8 nucleotides match TRBD1. Germline CDR1 MNHEY, CDR2 SVGEGT. Trimming removed 2 bases from V and 6 bases from J; junction bases left unmatched: 18. This CDR3 contains 19 residues. The CDR3 region is CASSYARRTGLEGSQPQHF. The CDR3 DNA reads as TGTGCCAGCAGTTACGCCCGAAGGACAGGGCTGGAAGGTAGTCAGCCCCAGCATTTT.

The CDR3, as DNA: TGTGCCAGCAGCGTCACAGGGCAAGGCTCCTACGAGCAGTACTTC. Encoded protein: CASSVTGQGSYEQYF. V usage is TRBV6-5 and J usage is TRBJ2-7; D perhaps matches TRBD1 (6 bases). CDR1 and CDR2 (germline): MNHEY, SVGAGI. Trimming took 6 bases from V and 0 from J, leaving 15 bases between them. This CDR3 spans 15 amino acids.

This sequence joins TRBV2 and TRBJ2-5, with 7 bases that match TRBD2. The length of the CDR3 is 13 residues. V lost 7 bases to trimming and J lost 3 bases; unmatched junction nucleotides: 5. Per germline, CDR1 SNHLY and CDR2 FYNNEI. As DNA, the CDR3 is TGTGCCAGCACCGGACTAGGAAAAGAGACCCAGTACTTC. It encodes CASTGLGKETQYF.

This clone was seen more than once but under ten times. The CDR3 sequence is CASSGRDRGDGANVLTF. CDR3 coding DNA: TGTGCCAGCAGCGGCCGGGACAGGGGGGACGGGGCCAACGTCCTGACTTTC. The V gene is TRBV9, the J gene TRBJ2-6, with TRBD1 matching 11 bases. V lost 3 bases and J lost 4; bases outside the gene matches: 6. This CDR3 has 17 residues. The V gene's germline CDR1 is SGDLS and CDR2 YYNGEE.

The V gene is TRBV19, the J gene TRBJ2-2; 8 nucleotides match TRBD2. V lost 6 bases to trimming and J lost 5 bases; unmatched junction nucleotides: 14. From germline, CDR1 is LNHDA and CDR2 SQIVND (reference sequence). The CDR3 totals 17 residues. The CDR3 loop reads CASRTPIGTRRTGELFF. The CDR3 nucleotides read TGTGCCAGTAGGACACCTATCGGGACTAGAAGGACCGGGGAGCTGTTTTTT.

This clone was observed a few times. The gene calls are TRBV15 and TRBJ2-1; TRBD1 might be the D (5 bases). V lost 5 bases and J 6 bases, leaving 17 bases between the germline ends. Germline V gene sequence: CDR1 LNHNV, CDR2 YYDKDF (reference sequence). The CDR3 is 15 amino acids. This CDR3 is CATSHPPQGTNEQFF. The CDR3 DNA reads as TGTGCCACCAGCCATCCCCCTCAGGGTACCAATGAGCAGTTCTTC. The complete variable domain, with remaining parts taken from reference TRBV15 and TRBJ2-1, reads DAMVIQNPRYQVTQFGKPVTLSCSQTLNHNVMYWYQQKSSQAPKLLFHYYDKDFNNEADTPDNFQSRRPNTSFCFLDIRSPGLGDTAMYLCATSHPPQGTNEQFFGPGTRLTVL.

This clone occurred once. CDR3 DNA sequence: TGCGCCAGCAGCCAACCCTCGACAGGGATCACTGAAGCTTTCTTT. It codes for CASSQPSTGITEAFF. The chain is built from TRBV4-1 and TRBJ1-1; TRBD1 matches 7 bases. This CDR3 contains 15 residues. V trimming: 2 bases; J trimming: 4 bases; junction bases outside the gene matches: 7. CDR1 and CDR2 from the germline V gene are MGHRA and YSYEKL.

This chain links TRBV4-3 with TRBJ2-1, with D possibly TRBD2 on 6 matching bases. The CDR3 has 13 residues. The V and J ends lost 4 bases and 6 bases respectively, with 10 bases between them. Germline assignment: CDR1 LGHNA and CDR2 YSLEER. CDR3 protein: CASSLGLPNEQFF. Written as DNA, the CDR3 is TGCGCCAGCAGCCTAGGACTACCCAATGAGCAGTTCTTC.

V usage is TRBV4-1 and J usage is TRBJ1-4; 10 bases map to TRBD1. The CDR3 consists of 14 residues. CDR1 MGHRA and CDR2 YSYEKL come from the germline V gene. The V and J ends lost 5 bases and 8 bases, in that order; junction bases with no gene match: 5. CDR3 nucleotides: TGCGCCAGCAGCTCGGGACAGGGGAACGAAAAACTGTTTTTT. Translation: CASSSGQGNEKLFF.

The chain employs TRBV6-1 and TRBJ1-2, with D maybe TRBD1 (5 bases). Germline CDR1 is MNHNS and CDR2 is SASEGT. The CDR3 contains 13 residues. V was clipped by 2 bases and J by 6 bases, with 10 bases between them. The CDR3 DNA reads as TGTGCCAGCAGTGAAAAGCAGGGCCATGGCTACACCTTC. Translating it yields CASSEKQGHGYTF.

The V call is TRBV7-9, the J call TRBJ1-6; D gene uncertain. The length of the CDR3 is 14 residues. The germline V and J ends were trimmed by 5 bases and 10 bases, with 15 bases remaining between them. CDR1 SEHNR and CDR2 FQNEAQ come from the germline V gene (reference sequence). The CDR3: CASSVDSVGSPLHF. The DNA of the CDR3 is TGTGCCAGCAGCGTGGACTCGGTGGGCTCACCCCTCCACTTT.

This chain uses TRBV7-6 with TRBJ1-4; 7 bases are shared with TRBD1. The germline CDR1 and CDR2 sequences are SGHVS and FNYEAQ. This CDR3 region has 15 residues. With 4 bases clipped from V and 5 bases from J, the junction kept 7 bases outside the gene matches. CDR3 bases: TGTGCCAGCAGCTCCCGGACAGGTGGGAATGAAAAACTGTTTTTT. Protein product: CASSSRTGGNEKLFF.

The chain links TRBV4-2 to TRBJ2-7; 11 bases match TRBD2. The germline gives CDR1 LGHNA, CDR2 YNFKEQ. This CDR3 comprises 15 residues. Trimming removed 0 bases from V and 6 bases from J; junction bases left unmatched: 4. The CDR3 DNA is TGTGCCAGCAGCCAAGATGGGCTAGCGGGGGGCGAGCAGTACTTC. Its protein product is CASSQDGLAGGEQYF.

The V and J genes are TRBV10-1 and TRBJ2-5; TRBD1 agrees at 9 bases. Losses at the gene ends were 6 bases for V and 6 bases for J; bases not matched to a gene: 11. In germline, CDR1 is WNHNN, CDR2 SYGVQD (reference sequence). This CDR3 contains 15 residues. CDR3 sequence: CASRGRTGDGKTQYF. In DNA, the CDR3 is TGCGCCAGCAGGGGAAGGACAGGGGACGGGAAGACCCAGTACTTC.

The chain employs TRBV27 and TRBJ2-7, with D possibly matching TRBD1 (6 bases). The CDR3 has 14 amino acids. Trimming shortened V by 3 bases and J by 1 base, and 10 bases separated the two germline ends. Germline assignment: CDR1 MNHEY and CDR2 SMNVEV (reference sequence). CDR3 in amino acids: CASSFRQESYEQYF. As DNA, the CDR3 is TGTGCCAGCAGTTTCCGACAGGAGTCCTACGAGCAGTACTTC.

The rearrangement links TRBV28 to TRBJ1-2; TRBD1 might be the D (5 bases). The V end lost 2 bases, the J end lost 4 bases, and 14 bases lay between the germline ends. The CDR3 runs 15 residues. Germline loops: CDR1 MDHEN, CDR2 SYDVKM. This CDR3 reads CASSLGDSRAYGYTF. As DNA, the CDR3 is TGTGCCAGCAGTTTAGGAGACAGCCGAGCCTATGGCTACACCTTC.

The chain has TRBV10-2 and TRBJ1-1, with 9 bases identical to TRBD1. The CDR3 has 13 amino acids. Germline CDR1 and CDR2: WSHSY and SAAADI. Trimming cost V 6 bases and J 7 bases; bases outside gene matches: 6. The CDR3 bases are TGCGCCAGCAGCGTCGGACAGGGGATTGAAGCTTTCTTT. This encodes CASSVGQGIEAFF.

The V call is TRBV9, the J call TRBJ1-1; possibly TRBD1 for D (5 bases). Germline CDR1 SGDLS, CDR2 YYNGEE. Trimming removed 2 bases from V and 3 bases from J, with 20 bases in between. This CDR3 has 17 amino acids. The chain's CDR3 is CASSVSHQGLRYTEAFF. CDR3 bases: TGTGCCAGCAGCGTTAGCCACCAGGGTCTAAGGTACACTGAAGCTTTCTTT.

The rearrangement joins TRBV19 to TRBJ2-4; D perhaps matches TRBD1 (6 bases). Germline assignment: CDR1 LNHDA and CDR2 SQIVND (reference sequence). The CDR3 runs 16 residues. Trimming left V 3 bases short and J 0 bases short, with 12 bases between. The CDR3 region has the DNA TGTGCCAGTAGTATTACCCACAGGGCAGCCAAAAACATTCAGTACTTC. Translation: CASSITHRAAKNIQYF.

This chain joins TRBV6-5 and TRBJ2-3, with 10 bases that match TRBD2. The germline gives CDR1 MNHEY, CDR2 SVGAGI. CDR3 length equals 14 residues. After removal of 9 bases from V and 5 bases from J, the junction contained 8 bases not matched to a gene. The CDR3 region is CASRAGGPRDTQYF. Written as DNA, the CDR3 is TGTGCCAGTAGAGCGGGGGGGCCGAGAGATACGCAGTATTTT.

This chain connects TRBV19 to TRBJ2-1; 8 positions match TRBD1. V gave up 5 bases and J gave up 8 bases; unmatched junction bases: 11. This CDR3 contains 15 residues. Germline V gene data show CDR1 as LNHDA and CDR2 as SQIVND (reference sequence). The CDR3 here is CASSPGDRGAYEQFF. CDR3 nucleotides: TGTGCCAGTAGTCCCGGAGACAGGGGTGCGTATGAGCAGTTCTTC.